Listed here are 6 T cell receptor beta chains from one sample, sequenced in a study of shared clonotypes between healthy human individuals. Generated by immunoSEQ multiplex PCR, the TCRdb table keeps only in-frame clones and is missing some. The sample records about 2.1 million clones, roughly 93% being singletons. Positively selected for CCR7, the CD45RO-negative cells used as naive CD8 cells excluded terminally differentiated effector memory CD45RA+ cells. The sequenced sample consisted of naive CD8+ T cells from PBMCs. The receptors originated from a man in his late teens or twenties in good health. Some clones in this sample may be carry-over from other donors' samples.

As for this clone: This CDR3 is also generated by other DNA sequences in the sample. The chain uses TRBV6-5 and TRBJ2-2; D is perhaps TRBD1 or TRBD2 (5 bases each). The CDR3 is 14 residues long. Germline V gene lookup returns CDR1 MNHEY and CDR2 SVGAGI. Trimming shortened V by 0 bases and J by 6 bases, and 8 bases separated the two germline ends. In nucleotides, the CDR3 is TGTGCCAGCAGTTACTCGACGGGGCCCGGGGAGCTGTTTTTT. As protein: CASSYSTGPGELFF.

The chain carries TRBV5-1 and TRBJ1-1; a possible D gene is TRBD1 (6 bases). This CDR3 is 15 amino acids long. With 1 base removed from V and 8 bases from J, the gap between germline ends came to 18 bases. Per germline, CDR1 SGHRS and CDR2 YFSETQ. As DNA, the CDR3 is TGCGCCAGCAGCTTGACCCGACGACAGGCGGAGGAAGCTTTCTTT. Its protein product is CASSLTRRQAEEAFF.

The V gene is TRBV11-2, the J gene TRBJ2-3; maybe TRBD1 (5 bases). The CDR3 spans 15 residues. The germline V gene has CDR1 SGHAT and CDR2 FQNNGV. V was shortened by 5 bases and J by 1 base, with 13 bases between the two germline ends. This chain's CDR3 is CASSVVARGTDTQYF. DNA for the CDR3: TGTGCCAGCAGCGTGGTGGCCAGGGGCACAGATACGCAGTATTTT.

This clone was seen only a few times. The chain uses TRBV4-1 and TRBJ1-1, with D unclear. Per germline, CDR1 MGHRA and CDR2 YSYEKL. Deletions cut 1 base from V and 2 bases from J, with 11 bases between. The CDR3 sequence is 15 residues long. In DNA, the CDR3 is TGCGCCAGCAGCCAAGCATCGAGTCTAAACACTGAAGCTTTCTTT. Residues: CASSQASSLNTEAFF.

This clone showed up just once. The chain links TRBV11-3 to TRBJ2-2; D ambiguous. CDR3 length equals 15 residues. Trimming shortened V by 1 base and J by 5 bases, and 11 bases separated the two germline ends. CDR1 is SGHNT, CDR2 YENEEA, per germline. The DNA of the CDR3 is TGTGCCAGCAGCTTAGCCGGCCCCGGGACCGGGGAGCTGTTTTTT. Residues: CASSLAGPGTGELFF.

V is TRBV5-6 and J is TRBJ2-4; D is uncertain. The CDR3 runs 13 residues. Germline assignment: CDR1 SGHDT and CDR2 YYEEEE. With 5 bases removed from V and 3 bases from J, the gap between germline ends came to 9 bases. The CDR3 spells CASRRNGKNIQYF. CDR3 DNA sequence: TGTGCCAGCAGACGGAACGGCAAAAACATTCAGTACTTC.